Described below is a single TCR beta chain sequence and its context. TCRdb reanalysed the reads using MiXCR and keeps one entry per CDR3 protein. The sample contains some 400,000 distinct CDR3 sequences, approximately 31% of which appear only once. The data stem from a study of T cell repertoires in cytomegalovirus infection. Germline assignment: CDR1 MGHRA and CDR2 YSYEKL. The CDR3 contains 14 residues. The germline V and J ends were trimmed by 4 bases and 6 bases, with 13 bases remaining between them. What was sequenced was PBMCs. This clonotype was obtained from a human donor in good health (CMV status not recorded). Some clones in this sample may be carry-over from other donors' samples. The chain couples TRBV4-1 to TRBJ1-5; unclear D gene. CDR3 loop: CASSRLGGFQPQHF. CDR3 DNA: TGCGCCAGCAGCCGACTGGGAGGGTTTCAGCCCCAGCATTTT.